This T cell receptor beta chain was sequenced in a study of CD8+CD57+ T cells in acquired aplastic anemia. Study details: The sorted CD4+ and CD8+ cells yielded an average around 3.2 ug of DNA.

Study-level findings and limits: It was found that approximately 29 CD8+ CDR3 sequences were shared between patients and controls.

Per the germline V gene, CDR1 is SEHNR and CDR2 is FQNEAQ (reference sequence). Trimming pared 9 bases from V and 3 bases from J, leaving 18 bases between. The CDR3 totals 15 residues. Genomic DNA acted as the template from which TCR beta VDJ combination and CDR3 sequence profiling were carried out. TCRdb itself ran the reads through MiXCR, one entry per CDR3 protein. The sample has roughly 200,000 distinct CDR3 sequences; more than 60% are singletons. A note on this clonotype: Antigen: not known.

Patients selected for sequencing had displayed CD8+CD57+ cell expansion by flow cytometry. Patients had not yet gotten any therapy when their blood was taken for sampling. V and J are TRBV7-9 and TRBJ2-1; the D is unclear. Sequencing was done on a sample of sorted CD4+, CD8+, or CD8+CD57+ T cells (not recorded which) from PBMCs. This TCR came from a human donor with aplastic anemia. CDR3 DNA: TGTGCCAGTGCCAGAGATCAATCCCTCTACAATGAGCAGTTCTTC. Translation: CASARDQSLYNEQFF.